Shown below are 29 T cell receptor beta chains from a single sample sequenced in a study of tumor and adjacent non-tumor tissue in lung cancer. The library came from three nested PCR rounds adapted from ARM-PCR protocols. One entry per CDR3 protein, called by TCRdb with MiXCR from the multiplex PCR reads. The sample yields fewer than 85,000 distinct CDR3 sequences, about three quarters seen once. RNA was extracted from bulk tissue without any cell sorting. Sequencing was performed on lung tumor tissue. The receptors originated from a man aged 55 to 70 with non-small cell lung cancer.

Concerning this clonotype itself: It is likely a read error, because the conserved phenylalanine at the end of the CDR3 is missing. Because the CDR3's place on the DNA is in doubt, the DNA is left out and the CDR3 is given as listed by TCRdb. V is TRBV6-5 and J is TRBJ2-6; the DNA was not compared with TRBD1, the D call given in the table. Inclusive of both ends, the CDR3 amounts to 20 amino acids. The V gene's germline CDR1 is MNHEY and CDR2 SVGAGI. CDR3 protein: CASNYLLRTGGALGANVLTL.

This clonotype was seen at least ten times. This may be a read error, as it is one base from a much larger clone. The chain uses TRBV20-1 and TRBJ1-1, with D perhaps TRBD1 (5 bases). The CDR3 covers 14 residues. Germline lookup yields CDR1 DFQATT and CDR2 SNEGSKA (reference sequence). V was clipped by 7 bases and J by 7 bases, with 22 bases between them. The CDR3 is CSVKYGGGVGEAFF. The CDR3 nucleotides are TGCAGTGTTAAGTACGGGGGAGGGGTAGGTGAAGCTTTCTTT.

Turning to this clonotype: A read error may account for a junction end that differs from germline. The chain joins TRBV29-1 to TRBJ2-1, with D possibly matching TRBD1 (6 bases). Germline V gene data show CDR1 as SQVTM and CDR2 as ANQGSEA. The CDR3 has 12 residues. DNA for the CDR3: TGCAGCGTTGGAATGTGGGACAATGAACAGTTCTTC. It yields the protein CSVGMWDNEQFF.

This clonotype appeared a single time. Compared with germline, one end of the junction differs, possibly owing to a read error. The rearrangement joins TRBV29-1 to TRBJ1-1; D might be TRBD1 (5 bases). This CDR3 region has 13 residues. Germline CDR1 is SQVTM and CDR2 is ANQGSEA. CDR3 amino acids: CRVNGGVNTEALF. The CDR3 DNA follows: TGCAGGGTCAACGGAGGGGTGAACACTGAAGCTCTCTTT.

About this clonotype itself: The conserved final phenylalanine or tryptophan is absent from the CDR3, which likely points to a read error. The chain recombines TRBV6-5 with TRBJ1-1, with D uncertain. The germline V gene has CDR1 MNHEY and CDR2 SVGAGI. The CDR3 sequence is 13 residues long. The CDR3 DNA reads TGTGCCGGCAGCCAGGCAAGAGGACGTGAAGCTTTCATT. Encoded protein: CAGSQARGREAFI.

This clonotype occurred a few times. It may be a read error: a sequence one base away is much more abundant. J is TRBJ2-3 and V is TRBV10-3; possibly TRBD2 for D (5 bases). Germline CDR1 ENHRY, CDR2 SYGVKD. The CDR3 covers 13 residues. CDR3 DNA sequence: TGTGTCATCAGTTCGAGGGATTCAGATACGCAGTATTTT. It encodes CVISSRDSDTQYF.

A word on this clonotype: A read error may produce the germline difference seen at one junction end. The chain joins TRBV12-3 or TRBV12-4 to TRBJ1-6, with no clear D. The CDR3 loop spans 14 amino acids. The chain's CDR3 is CASSAGSYNSSLHF. The DNA for the CDR3 is TGTGCCAGTAGTGCGGGATCCTATAATTCATCCCTCCACTTT.

On this clonotype: A much larger clone lies one base from this, so it may be a read error. This sequence joins TRBV6-5 and TRBJ1-2, with D unclear. The CDR3 length is 13 residues. The V gene's germline CDR1 is MNHEY and CDR2 SVGAGI. V lost 6 bases to trimming and J lost 4 bases, with 12 bases between them. CDR3 nucleotide sequence: TGTGCCAGCAGACAGAGTCCGGGCTATGGCTACACCTTC. It is translated as CASRQSPGYGYTF.

Regarding this clonotype: The junction departs from germline at one end; a sequencing error may be responsible. J is TRBJ2-3 and V is TRBV5-1; 11 nucleotides line up with TRBD2. This CDR3 contains 15 residues. Looked up from germline, CDR1 is SGHRS and CDR2 is YFSETQ. The CDR3 DNA sequence: TGTGTCAGCAGCTCAACTAGCGGGAGCGGAGATACGCAGTATTTT. Translated: CVSSSTSGSGDTQYF.

About this clonotype: One end of the junction varies from germline; a read error may be responsible. The chain uses TRBV29-1 and TRBJ2-4, with a possible D match to TRBD1 (6 bases). CDR3 length: 16 residues. CDR1 and CDR2 from the germline V gene are SQVTM and ANQGSEA. CDR3 coding DNA: TGTAGCGTTGAAGATTCGGAGACAGGAATGGTAACTTTTCAGTACTTC. Translated: CSVEDSETGMVTFQYF.

Notes on this clonotype: Here the CDR3 omits its conserved ending phenylalanine or tryptophan, so a read error is the likely source. For the CDR3, the DNA is TGTGCTAGTGGTTTGGTAGGAGGCAGGGGGCGCCTTGGCTACACCTTA. It specifies CASGLVGGRGRLGYTL. The chain combines TRBV12-5 with TRBJ1-2; 8 nucleotides agree with TRBD1. This CDR3 has 16 residues. V was clipped by 0 bases and J by 7 bases; unmatched bases: 10. In germline, CDR1 is LGHNT, CDR2 FRNRAP.

Concerning this clonotype itself: A much larger clone lies one base from this, so it may be a read error. This chain connects TRBV28 to TRBJ2-3, with D tentatively TRBD2 (6 bases). Germline CDR1 MDHEN, CDR2 SYDVKM. The V end lost 6 bases, the J end lost 8 bases, and 18 bases lay between the germline ends. The CDR3 loop spans 14 amino acids. The CDR3 bases are TGTGCCAGCAGCCCATCGGGAGCCCTAGTTACGCAGTATTTT. It is translated as CASSPSGALVTQYF.

Regarding this clonotype: At one of its ends the junction is not consistent with the germline gene, which may arise from a read error. The chain combines TRBV29-1 with TRBJ2-7; either TRBD1 or TRBD2 may supply D (5 bases each). There are 14 residues in the CDR3. Germline V lookup: CDR1 SQVTM, CDR2 ANQGSEA. The CDR3 here is CSVAAPGPSYGQYF. The CDR3 region has the DNA TGCAGTGTTGCCGCTCCGGGGCCGTCCTACGGACAGTACTTC.

The V and J genes are TRBV29-1 and TRBJ1-2; 9 bases match TRBD1. CDR3 length: 12 residues. Trimming at V came to 4 bases and at J to 6 bases, leaving 3 bases not matched to a gene. CDR1 and CDR2 (germline): SQVTM, ANQGSEA. The CDR3 DNA sequence: TGCAGCGTTGTGGGACAGGGACATGGCTACACCTTC. Amino acid sequence: CSVVGQGHGYTF.

Only a few counts were recorded for this clonotype. With a much larger clone just one base away, this may be a read error. The chain recombines TRBV6-2 or TRBV6-3 with TRBJ1-5; the D is unclear. Germline-derived CDR1 and CDR2 are MNHEY and SVGEGT. This CDR3 comprises 14 residues. V lost 6 bases, J lost 7 bases, and 16 bases lay in between. The CDR3 protein is CASRLSLARQPQHF. CDR3 bases: TGTGCCAGCAGACTATCATTGGCCCGACAGCCCCAGCATTTT.

Turning to this clonotype: One end of the junction varies from germline; a read error may be responsible. The chain employs TRBV20-1 and TRBJ1-5; TRBD1 might be the D (6 bases). Germline values: CDR1 DFQATT, CDR2 SNEGSKA (reference sequence). This CDR3 has 19 residues. CDR3 bases: TGCAGTGCTGAGAGCGCAGGGACACTGAGCTGGTATAGCAATCAGCCCCAGCACTTT. Translation gives CSAESAGTLSWYSNQPQHF.

This chain joins TRBV20-1 and TRBJ2-7, with D perhaps assigned TRBD1 or TRBD2 (5 bases each). CDR1 is DFQATT, CDR2 SNEGSKA, per germline (reference sequence). The CDR3 runs 14 residues. The CDR3 region has the DNA TGCAGCGCTGACCCCGGGGCCCGCTCCTACGAGCAGTACTTC. This sequence encodes CSADPGARSYEQYF.

As for this clonotype: The junction and the germline gene differ at one end; a read error may be behind it. The V gene is TRBV11-3, the J gene TRBJ1-1; D is uncertain. This CDR3 contains 13 residues. In germline, CDR1 is SGHNT, CDR2 YENEEA. CDR3 nucleotide sequence: TGTGCCAGCAGTTATGGGATAGACACTGAAGTTTTCTTT. It encodes CASSYGIDTEVFF.

Worth noting for this clonotype: Given a much more abundant clone one base away, this may be a read error. The J gene is TRBJ2-2, the V gene TRBV6-6; 12 bases are shared with TRBD1. CDR1 is MNHNY, CDR2 SVGAGI, per germline (reference sequence). CDR3 size: 16 residues. The DNA of the CDR3 is TGTGCCAGCAGCTCGGGACAGGGGGCGAACACCGGGGAGCTGTTATTT. Protein sequence: CASSSGQGANTGELLF.

There are many counts of this clonotype. The chain has TRBV20-1 and TRBJ1-2; tentative D call: TRBD1 (6 bases). The CDR3 runs to 11 residues. The germline V gene has CDR1 DFQATT and CDR2 SNEGSKA (reference sequence). V lost 6 bases to trimming and J lost 5 bases, with 10 bases between them. CDR3 in DNA: TGCAGTGCACGTCAGGGGTATGGCTACACCTTC. It codes for CSARQGYGYTF.

Note on this clonotype: One end of the junction does not line up with germline, which may come from a read error. The chain joins TRBV5-5 to TRBJ1-6, with a weak D call TRBD1 (6 bases). Germline-derived CDR1 and CDR2 are SGHKS and YYEKEE (reference sequence). This CDR3 contains 15 residues. The CDR3 DNA is TGTGCCAGCAGCCATCCGGGGGGGCTAGTTTCACCACTCCACTTT. This translates into CASSHPGGLVSPLHF.

A remark on this clonotype: This likely comes from a read error, as the CDR3 has no conserved phenylalanine or tryptophan at its end. The limits of the CDR3 on the DNA are not certain, so only TCRdb's listed CDR3 is given. The genes are TRBV6-5 and TRBJ2-5; no DNA check was done on the table's D call, TRBD1. The CDR3 is made up of 13 amino acids, end residues included. Germline CDR1 is MNHEY and CDR2 is SVGAGI. The CDR3 reads CASKGTARETHYL.

As regards this clonotype: A much larger clone lies one base from this, so it may be a read error. The conserved closing phenylalanine or tryptophan is absent in this CDR3, likely reflecting a read error. The chain joins TRBV20-1 to TRBJ2-5, with D perhaps matching TRBD2 (5 bases). The germline V and J ends were trimmed by 3 bases and 3 bases, with 8 bases remaining between them. The germline gives CDR1 DFQATT, CDR2 SNEGSKA (reference sequence). This CDR3 has 12 amino acids. The CDR3 DNA sequence: TGCAGTGCTAGTGTCGGGAAAGAGACCCAGTACTCC. Residues: CSASVGKETQYS.

On this clonotype itself: A clone one base away is much larger, so this may be a read error. The chain employs TRBV5-6 and TRBJ2-5, with D uncertain. The CDR3 has 14 amino acids. CDR1 is SGHDT, CDR2 YYEEEE, per germline. V lost 6 bases, J lost 4 bases, and 16 bases lay in between. The CDR3 sequence is CASNFPRTGETQYF. As DNA, the CDR3 is TGTGCCAGCAACTTCCCCCGAACCGGAGAGACCCAGTACTTC.

About this clonotype: A read error may be the cause here, since a much bigger clone is one base away. This chain joins TRBV5-1 and TRBJ1-5; D unresolved. The CDR3 is 14 amino acids. In germline, CDR1 is SGHRS, CDR2 YFSETQ. V lost 0 bases and J 5 bases, leaving 9 bases between the germline ends. The CDR3, as DNA: TGCGCCAGCAGCTTGGAACGTGGGGATCAGCCCCAGCATTTT. This sequence encodes CASSLERGDQPQHF. The whole variable domain, remainder taken from reference TRBV5-1 and TRBJ1-5, is KAGVTQTPRYLIKTRGQQVTLSCSPISGHRSVSWYQQTPGQGLQFLFEYFSETQRNKGNFPGRFSGRQFSNSRSEMNVSTLELGDSALYLCASSLERGDQPQHFGDGTRLSIL.

A remark on this clonotype: Because it lacks the conserved phenylalanine or tryptophan at the end, this CDR3 is likely a read error. This sequence joins TRBV6-1 and TRBJ1-6; D is unclear. Germline V gene sequence: CDR1 MNHNS, CDR2 SASEGT. The CDR3 covers 16 residues. The chain's CDR3 is CASSETLPGYNSSLHS. The CDR3 DNA sequence: TGTGCCAGCAGTGAAACCCTCCCGGGCTATAATTCATCCCTCCACTCT.

This clonotype has just a few counts. At one boundary the junction diverges from the germline segment, which might be a read error. The V call is TRBV10-3, the J call TRBJ2-3; 9 bases map to TRBD1. This CDR3 is built from 16 residues. CDR1 is ENHRY and CDR2 is SYGVKD in the germline V gene. The CDR3 DNA reads as TGTACCATCAGTGAAAGGGGACAGGGTGCAATAGATACGCAGTATTTT. Translation gives CTISERGQGAIDTQYF.

There are many counts of this clonotype. The chain joins TRBV19 to TRBJ1-5; perhaps TRBD1 as D (5 bases). CDR1 and CDR2 (germline): LNHDA, SQIVND (reference sequence). Trimming removed 6 bases from V and 4 bases from J, with 13 bases in between. This CDR3 region has 14 residues. The CDR3 loop is CASSLDSRNQPQHF. The CDR3, as DNA: TGTGCCAGTAGCCTCGACAGTCGTAATCAGCCCCAGCATTTT.

Note on this clonotype: A single base separates this from a much larger clone, so it may be a read error. This chain joins TRBV29-1 and TRBJ1-1; D gene ambiguous. This CDR3 has 12 amino acids. Per germline, CDR1 SQVTM and CDR2 ANQGSEA. The DNA of the CDR3 is TGCAGCGTTTCTTTTGAGAACACTGAAGCTTCCTTT. Amino acids: CSVSFENTEASF.